One T cell receptor beta chain is described in this entry. The data originate from a study of T-cell reconstitution after alpha-beta-depleted transplantation in children. A library of TCRbeta sequences, prepared with unique molecular identifiers, was generated. Each CDR3 protein gets one entry after TCRdb re-called the PCR reads with MiXCR. The table includes hundreds of thousands of distinct CDR3 sequences, approximately 16% detected once. CDR1 and CDR2 from the germline V gene are MNHEY and SMNVEV (reference sequence). V dropped 3 bases and J dropped 8 bases, with 11 bases sitting between them. The length of the CDR3 is 14 residues.

This sample comprised PBMCs from the stem cell graft donor, obtained from the stem cell graft. The sequence was collected from a human donor who donated a stem cell graft to a child with acute myeloid leukemia. The chain couples TRBV27 to TRBJ1-6; D gene ambiguous. CDR3 amino acids: CASSFLGGDSPLHF. The CDR3 bases are TGTGCCAGCAGTTTTTTGGGTGGTGATTCACCCCTCCACTTT.